The rows below give T cell receptor beta chains drawn from one sample of a study of Ad26.COV2.S vaccination and SARS-CoV-2 variants. This table comes from immunoSEQ multiplex PCR, and its TCRdb copy is limited to in-frame clones, with some not included. The top ten clones hold about 1.5% of a sample with about 680,000 clones, roughly 90% of them seen once. The sequenced sample was peripheral blood, obtained in a trial of Ad26.COV2.S vaccine versus placebo. The receptors derive from a person between 18 and 60 years old who received the Ad26.COV2.S COVID-19 vaccine or a placebo. CDR3s include the opening cysteine and the closing phenylalanine or tryptophan. The order of the fields is CDR3 length, clone size, V gene, J gene, CDR3 protein. For some rows the clone size is stated as once, few or many, or as a class when expanded; others skip it.

>13|-|TRBV2|TRBJ1-1
CASGHYMNTEAFF
>15|-|TRBV6-5|TRBJ2-7
CASSSGTRAVYEQYF
>11|-|TRBV6-6|TRBJ1-1
CASSYADKAFF
>15|once|TRBV6-5|TRBJ1-4
CASSPSGSLYEKLFF
>15|-|TRBV11-2|TRBJ2-7
CASSLEPRPYYEQYF
>13|-|TRBV29-1|TRBJ2-7
CSVETGISYEQYF
>16|-|TRBV3-1/TRBV3-2|TRBJ1-2
CASSLTRQGGRYGYTF
>14|few|TRBV5-1|TRBJ2-7
CASSLAKTGAEQYF
>13|-|TRBV5-4|TRBJ2-1
CASSPGTYNEQFF
>13|-|TRBV6-5|TRBJ2-7
CASSYLGRMEQYF
>13|-|TRBV10-3|TRBJ2-5
CAISLREEETQYF
>15|few|TRBV5-5|TRBJ1-2
CASSLAAGTLYGYTF
>16|-|TRBV15|TRBJ1-4
CATSREGPRTNEKLFF
>13|-|TRBV7-3|TRBJ1-3
CASSPGLGNTIYF
>11|-|TRBV18|TRBJ2-5
CASSPTETQYF
>14|-|TRBV29-1|TRBJ2-3
CSVILDRGTDTQYF
>14|-|TRBV15|TRBJ1-6
CATSRGTGNSPLHF
>15|-|TRBV28|TRBJ1-1
CASSWGGNMNTEAFF
>14|-|TRBV11-2|TRBJ2-7
CASSLERGTYEQYF
>13|-|TRBV12-3/TRBV12-4|TRBJ2-7
CASSLASSYEQYF
>13|-|TRBV29-1|TRBJ1-4
CSVGGHNNEKLFF
>15|-|TRBV6-5|TRBJ1-6
CASSSGYIYNSPLHF
>15|-|TRBV5-1|TRBJ1-2
CASSLAGGGADGYTF
>14|-|TRBV30|TRBJ2-7
CAWRHQGGLMEQYF
>13|-|TRBV9|TRBJ1-2
CASSAPGGYGYTF
>17|-|TRBV11-2|TRBJ1-1
CASSSWRGGGLNTEAFF
>13|-|TRBV7-2|TRBJ1-1
CASSVDSGTEAFF
>13|-|TRBV19|TRBJ1-1
CASSTDRATEAFF
>15|-|TRBV3-1/TRBV3-2|TRBJ2-2
CASTPEGGVTGELFF